The 8 T cell receptor beta chains given below trace back to one sample, sequenced in a study of blood T cell repertoires in COVID-19. Assay: immunoSEQ multiplex PCR; the TCRdb copy retains only in-frame clones and omits some. The sample lists around 290,000 clones, 85% to 90% occurring once. Sequencing was performed on PBMCs or T cells enriched from blood (not recorded which). All receptors derive from a woman aged 60-75 years in a cohort exposed to, infected with or recovered from COVID-19 (not recorded which).

Here the CDR3 reads CASSLGQTNQPQHF. The CDR3 region has the DNA TGTGCCAGCAGTTTAGGGCAGACCAATCAGCCCCAGCATTTT. The chain has TRBV28 and TRBJ1-5; D is uncertain. Germline values: CDR1 MDHEN, CDR2 SYDVKM. The CDR3 sequence is 14 residues long. The V and J ends lost 2 bases and 3 bases respectively, with 8 bases between them.

The gene calls are TRBV11-3 and TRBJ2-1; 9 positions match TRBD2. Germline trimming cut 5 bases from V and 0 bases from J; bases unmatched to any gene: 8. Germline lookup yields CDR1 SGHNT and CDR2 YENEEA. This CDR3 has 17 amino acids. The CDR3 DNA sequence: TGTGCCAGCAGCAAACTAGCGGGCAAGAGCTCCTACAATGAGCAGTTCTTC. It encodes CASSKLAGKSSYNEQFF.

The chain couples TRBV7-6 to TRBJ1-4; weak D call: TRBD1 (6 bases). V lost 3 bases to trimming and J lost 7 bases, with 6 bases between them. Germline assignment: CDR1 SGHVS and CDR2 FNYEAQ. The CDR3 totals 12 residues. The chain's CDR3 is CASSLGAEKLFF. The CDR3, as DNA: TGTGCCAGCAGCTTGGGGGCTGAAAAACTGTTTTTT.

The rearrangement uses TRBV5-1 and TRBJ1-1; D gene unclear. In germline, CDR1 is SGHRS, CDR2 YFSETQ. The CDR3 is 16 residues long. V was shortened by 3 bases and J by 0 bases, with 15 bases between the two germline ends. The CDR3 sequence is CASSSTTGTMNTEAFF. In nucleotides, the CDR3 is TGCGCCAGCAGCTCGACGACGGGTACCATGAACACTGAAGCTTTCTTT.

This clone was found once. The rearrangement joins TRBV7-2 to TRBJ2-6, with TRBD2 as a possible D gene (5 bases). The CDR3 spans 14 residues. Trimming stripped 5 bases from V and 3 bases from J, with 8 bases between. Germline CDR1 and CDR2: SGHTA and FQGNSA. CDR3 in DNA: TGTGCCAGCAGCATCCGGGATGGGGCCAACGTCCTGACTTTC. This translates into CASSIRDGANVLTF.

Here the CDR3 DNA reads TGCAGCGTTGTAAAACAGTCAGCCTACAATGAGCAGTTCTTC. It encodes CSVVKQSAYNEQFF. The gene calls are TRBV29-1 and TRBJ2-1; unclear D gene. This CDR3 spans 14 amino acids. Trimming cost V 4 bases and J 2 bases, with 12 bases left between them. CDR1 and CDR2 from the germline V gene are SQVTM and ANQGSEA.

This clone appeared a few times. This chain joins TRBV6-5 and TRBJ2-7; 8 positions match TRBD2. The CDR3 is made up of 14 amino acids. Germline CDR1 and CDR2: MNHEY and SVGAGI. The J segment lost 0 bases and the V segment lost 8 bases, leaving 6 bases of the junction unmatched. The CDR3 nucleotides are TGTGCCAGCGGGAGAAGCGGGAGCTCCTACGAGCAGTACTTC. Translation: CASGRSGSSYEQYF.

The chain uses TRBV19 and TRBJ2-7, with 8 bases lining up with TRBD2. The germline V gene has CDR1 LNHDA and CDR2 SQIVND (reference sequence). V shed 3 bases and J 4 bases; nucleotides not matched to a gene: 2. CDR3 length: 13 amino acids. The CDR3 bases are TGTGCCAGTAGTATGCGGGGGGCTTACGAGCAGTACTTC. It codes for CASSMRGAYEQYF.